The 20 T cell receptor beta chains listed next were all sequenced from one sample in a study of blood T cell repertoires in COVID-19. The method was immunoSEQ multiplex PCR; TCRdb's version includes in-frame clones alone and lacks a portion of them. The sample carries a few hundred thousand clones, about 90% recorded once. Sequenced input: peripheral blood. The source is a woman aged 40 to 49 with COVID-19, enrolled during active disease.

This clone was seen once. This chain connects TRBV28 to TRBJ2-1; 13 nucleotides match TRBD2. The germline V gene has CDR1 MDHEN and CDR2 SYDVKM. V was pared by 8 bases and J by 10 bases, with 14 bases of the junction left unmatched. There are 16 residues in the CDR3. The CDR3 protein is CASLGTSGTAWREQFF. The DNA of the CDR3 is TGTGCCAGCCTTGGGACTAGCGGGACCGCTTGGAGGGAGCAGTTCTTC.

This clone appeared a single time. The rearrangement links TRBV2 to TRBJ2-3; 14 bases are shared with TRBD2. The CDR3 has 17 amino acids. From germline, CDR1 is SNHLY and CDR2 FYNNEI. V trimming: 1 base; J trimming: 6 bases; junction bases outside the gene matches: 6. This chain's CDR3 is CASSEERLAGGRDTQYF. As DNA, the CDR3 is TGTGCCAGCAGTGAAGAGCGACTAGCGGGAGGGCGCGATACGCAGTATTTT.

This chain links TRBV7-9 with TRBJ1-2; 9 bases agree with TRBD1. Germline CDR1 SEHNR, CDR2 FQNEAQ (reference sequence). This CDR3 has 13 residues. V lost 4 bases and J lost 6; bases outside the gene matches: 3. CDR3 DNA sequence: TGTGCCAGCAGCTGGGGACAGGGAGATGGCTACACCTTC. This translates into CASSWGQGDGYTF. Based on the CDR3 plus reference TRBV7-9 and TRBJ1-2, the full variable domain is DTGVSQNPRHKITKRGQNVTFRCDPISEHNRLYWYRQTLGQGPEFLTYFQNEAQLEKSRLLSDRFSAERPKGSFSTLEIQRTEQGDSAMYLCASSWGQGDGYTFGSGTRLTVV.

The J gene is TRBJ2-3, the V gene TRBV5-5; 12 bases match TRBD1. The CDR3 loop spans 16 amino acids. The V gene's germline CDR1 is SGHKS and CDR2 YYEKEE (reference sequence). V dropped 2 bases and J dropped 1; count of bases not matched to a gene: 2. The CDR3 nucleotides read TGTGCCAGCAGCTTCGGGACAGGGGGCGGCACAGATACGCAGTATTTT. This encodes CASSFGTGGGTDTQYF.

This chain connects TRBV9 to TRBJ2-1, with 10 bases identical to TRBD2. CDR1 SGDLS and CDR2 YYNGEE come from the germline V gene. This CDR3 spans 17 amino acids. The V segment lost 0 bases and the J segment 7 bases; nucleotides outside the gene matches: 10. The CDR3 bases are TGTGCCAGCAGCGTAGCTATAGGAGCGGGGGGGCAGAATGAGCAGTTCTTC. Translated, it gives CASSVAIGAGGQNEQFF. Full variable domain (remainder filled in from reference TRBV9 and TRBJ2-1): DSGVTQTPKHLITATGQRVTLRCSPRSGDLSVYWYQQSLDQGLQFLIQYYNGEERAKGNILERFSAQQFPDLHSELNLSSLELGDSALYFCASSVAIGAGGQNEQFFGPGTRLTVL.

The chain couples TRBV19 to TRBJ1-6; D remains ambiguous. CDR1 is LNHDA, CDR2 SQIVND, per germline (reference sequence). The CDR3 extends over 14 amino acids. Trimming left V 3 bases short and J 7 bases short, with 10 bases between. The DNA for the CDR3 is TGTGCCAGTAGTATCCTGGGCGAGAATTCACCCCTCCACTTT. Translation gives CASSILGENSPLHF. The variable domain in full, with the rest retrieved from reference TRBV19 and TRBJ1-6, is DGGITQSPKYLFRKEGQNVTLSCEQNLNHDAMYWYRQDPGQGLRLIYYSQIVNDFQKGDIAEGYSVSREKKESFPLTVTSAQKNPTAFYLCASSILGENSPLHFGNGTRLTVT.

V is TRBV30 and J is TRBJ1-2; maybe TRBD1 (5 bases). CDR3 length: 14 amino acids. Germline CDR1 reads GTSNPN; CDR2 reads SVGIG (reference sequence). Trimming took 3 bases from V and 5 from J, leaving 16 bases between them. The CDR3 loop is CAWRRGGQGYGYTF. DNA for the CDR3: TGTGCCTGGAGGCGGGGAGGGCAGGGTTATGGCTACACCTTC.

The rearrangement links TRBV7-9 to TRBJ2-2; TRBD1 agrees at 11 bases. CDR1 and CDR2 (germline): SEHNR, FQNEAQ (reference sequence). With 0 bases clipped from V and 7 bases from J, the junction kept 4 bases outside the gene matches. There are 16 residues in the CDR3. This chain's CDR3 is CASSLAGTGGVGELFF. The CDR3 DNA reads TGTGCCAGCAGCTTAGCCGGGACAGGGGGTGTCGGGGAGCTGTTTTTT.

As to this clone: Other DNA sequences from this sample encode an identical CDR3 as well. The chain carries TRBV5-1 and TRBJ1-1; D is uncertain. Germline CDR1 is SGHRS and CDR2 is YFSETQ. V was pared by 4 bases and J by 1 base, with 8 bases between. The CDR3 totals 13 residues. The CDR3 sequence: CASSLTENTEAFF. The CDR3, as DNA: TGCGCCAGCAGCCTTACAGAGAACACTGAAGCTTTCTTT.

The rearrangement joins TRBV7-8 to TRBJ1-5; no firm D call. CDR1 is SGHVS, CDR2 FQNEAQ, per germline. This CDR3 spans 18 amino acids. V was pared by 1 base and J by 0 bases, with 16 bases between. As DNA, the CDR3 is TGTGCCAGCAGCTTAGGAGGGAGGAACCCGTATAGCAATCAGCCCCAGCATTTT. This gives the protein CASSLGGRNPYSNQPQHF.

In this sample, this clone turned up once. The chain carries TRBV10-3 and TRBJ1-3; 7 bases are shared with TRBD1. From germline, CDR1 is ENHRY and CDR2 SYGVKD. This CDR3 has 12 residues. V lost 10 bases to trimming and J lost 8 bases; unmatched junction nucleotides: 8. CDR3 coding DNA: TGTGCCACCCGACAGGGAGGAGACACCATATATTTT. It specifies CATRQGGDTIYF.

The V and J genes are TRBV3-1 (or the pseudogene TRBV3-2) and TRBJ1-6; 7 positions agree with TRBD1. CDR1 and CDR2 (germline): LGHDT, YNNKEL (reference sequence). This CDR3 contains 15 residues. The junction had 5 bases not matched to a gene; V was cut back by 0 bases and J by 9 bases. CDR3 region: CASSQERDSRSPLHF. The CDR3 nucleotides read TGTGCCAGCAGCCAAGAAAGGGACAGTCGTTCACCCCTCCACTTT.

The chain carries TRBV18 and TRBJ1-1, with D possibly being TRBD1 (5 bases). There are 14 residues in the CDR3. CDR1 is KGHSH, CDR2 LQKENI, per germline. V was pared by 5 bases and J by 0 bases, with 10 bases between. The CDR3 loop reads CASSGGTVNTEAFF. The CDR3 DNA reads as TGTGCCAGCTCAGGAGGGACCGTGAACACTGAAGCTTTCTTT.

The chain is built from TRBV11-2 and TRBJ1-2; TRBD1 aligns across 8 bases. V lost 4 bases to trimming and J lost 8 bases; unmatched junction nucleotides: 12. Germline V gene sequence: CDR1 SGHAT, CDR2 FQNNGV. The CDR3 has 15 amino acids. Here the CDR3 DNA reads TGTGCCAGCAGCTCACTTCAGGGGGCGCGGGGGGGCTACACCTTC. This codes for CASSSLQGARGGYTF.

The chain recombines TRBV7-2 with TRBJ1-6; tentative D call: TRBD1 (5 bases). CDR3 length: 18 residues. The germline gives CDR1 SGHTA, CDR2 FQGNSA. The V and J ends lost 5 bases and 7 bases respectively, with 24 bases between them. The CDR3 nucleotides are TGTGCCAGCAGCCTACCGACGGCGGGACCCAAGTGGAATTCACCCCTCCACTTT. Translation: CASSLPTAGPKWNSPLHF.

This chain links TRBV5-4 with TRBJ2-7; TRBD1 matches 7 bases. There are 14 residues in the CDR3. Unmatched junction bases numbered 3, after V lost 1 base and J lost 2 bases. Germline CDR1 SGHNT, CDR2 YYREEE (reference sequence). CDR3: CASSLPGTAYEQYF. The CDR3 coding sequence is TGTGCCAGCAGCTTGCCCGGGACAGCCTACGAGCAGTACTTC.

V is TRBV18 and J is TRBJ1-1; D gene ambiguous. CDR3 length: 15 residues. CDR1 KGHSH and CDR2 LQKENI come from the germline V gene. With 1 base removed from V and 9 bases from J, the gap between germline ends came to 18 bases. CDR3 residues: CASSPLTNRVGKAFF. Here the CDR3 DNA reads TGTGCCAGCTCACCACTAACGAATCGGGTCGGAAAAGCTTTCTTT.

The rearrangement joins TRBV7-2 to TRBJ2-1, with TRBD1 as a possible D gene (6 bases). V lost 3 bases and J 10 bases, leaving 13 bases between the germline ends. Germline V gene sequence: CDR1 SGHTA, CDR2 FQGNSA. This CDR3 is built from 13 residues. CDR3: CASSLRGFWEQFF. CDR3 DNA sequence: TGTGCCAGCAGCTTGAGGGGGTTTTGGGAGCAGTTCTTC.

CDR3 DNA: TGTGCCAGCAGCGCCGAGTATGGCTACACCTTC. It is translated as CASSAEYGYTF. The V and J genes are TRBV9 and TRBJ1-2, with D uncertain. CDR3 length: 11 residues. Germline CDR1 reads SGDLS; CDR2 reads YYNGEE. Trimming removed 3 bases from V and 5 bases from J, with 5 bases in between.

The gene calls are TRBV6-5 and TRBJ1-5; no reliable D call. The V gene's germline CDR1 is MNHEY and CDR2 SVGAGI. This CDR3 has 16 residues. Trimming pared 0 bases from V and 3 bases from J, leaving 12 bases between. The DNA for the CDR3 is TGTGCCAGCAGTTACTCAAAACCCGGGTTCAATCAGCCCCAGCATTTT. Its protein is CASSYSKPGFNQPQHF.